The sequence of this T cell receptor (beta chain) was determined in a study of T cell responses to AZD1222 COVID-19 vaccine. Clones were sequenced by immunoSEQ multiplex PCR, and TCRdb holds only the in-frame ones, with some missing. Of about 140,000 clones listed, 85% to 95% are singletons. CDR1 is MNHEY, CDR2 SVGAGI, per germline. Trimming removed 8 bases at V and 9 bases at J, with 17 bases between. There are 13 residues in the CDR3. The chain is built from TRBV6-5 and TRBJ1-5; TRBD1 is a possible D gene (5 bases). Sequencing used peripheral blood, obtained on day 0 of AZD1222 vaccination. The receptor was isolated from an adult in good health. In DNA form, the CDR3 reads TGTGCCAGCGGATCCGCGGGGGTCCCGCCCCAGCATTTT. Its translation is CASGSAGVPPQHF.